These T cell receptor beta chains were read from a single sample in a study of T cells in Graves' hyperthyroidism and ophthalmopathy. TCRdb re-called the multiplex PCR reads through MiXCR, storing one row per CDR3 protein. The table lists 500,000 to 600,000 distinct CDR3 sequences, approximately 20% of them singletons. Sequencing was performed on blood. The receptors were sampled from a middle-aged man with Graves' ophthalmopathy. Each CDR3 is given with its conserved first and last residue. The order of the fields is D gene, clone size, V gene, J gene, CDR3 protein, CDR3 DNA. The D gene is left open where the match is weak. Rows may omit the clone size; those that give it use once, few, many or a size class.

>.|.|TRBV10-3|TRBJ1-6
CAISKAEKNSPLHF
TGTGCCATCAGTAAGGCAGAGAAGAATTCACCCCTCCACTTT
>TRBD1|many|TRBV5-1|TRBJ1-2
CASSLGGQGQGYTF
TGCGCCAGCAGCTTGGGGGGACAGGGCCAGGGCTACACCTTC
>TRBD1|.|TRBV12-3/TRBV12-4|TRBJ1-5
CASSLGTGVQNQPQHF
TGTGCCAGCAGTTTGGGGACAGGGGTCCAGAATCAGCCCCAGCATTTT
>.|many|TRBV7-9|TRBJ1-2
CASSLDPLAYTF
TGTGCCAGCAGCTTAGATCCCCTCGCCTACACCTTC
>TRBD1|.|TRBV12-3/TRBV12-4|TRBJ2-7
CASRPGTGKYEQYF
TGTGCCAGCAGACCCGGGACAGGGAAGTACGAGCAGTACTTC
>.|few|TRBV19|TRBJ2-3
CASSTTKADTQYF
TGTGCCAGTAGTACCACGAAGGCAGATACGCAGTATTTT
>TRBD2|many|TRBV2|TRBJ2-1
CASLAGGSNEQFF
TGTGCCAGTCTAGCGGGAGGGTCTAATGAGCAGTTCTTC
>TRBD1|few|TRBV6-6|TRBJ2-7
CASSYKQGPAHEQYF
TGTGCCAGCAGTTACAAACAGGGGCCAGCGCACGAGCAGTACTTC
>TRBD1|many|TRBV27|TRBJ2-5
CASSRQGRQETQYF
TGTGCCAGTTCGCGACAGGGGCGGCAAGAGACCCAGTACTTC
>.|many|TRBV20-1|TRBJ1-2
CSARTGIYGYTF
TGCAGTGCCCGTACAGGGATTTATGGCTACACCTTC
>.|few|TRBV3-1|TRBJ2-7
CASSQGRGGLLYEQYF
TGTGCCAGCAGCCAAGGGCGAGGGGGGCTCCTCTACGAGCAGTACTTC